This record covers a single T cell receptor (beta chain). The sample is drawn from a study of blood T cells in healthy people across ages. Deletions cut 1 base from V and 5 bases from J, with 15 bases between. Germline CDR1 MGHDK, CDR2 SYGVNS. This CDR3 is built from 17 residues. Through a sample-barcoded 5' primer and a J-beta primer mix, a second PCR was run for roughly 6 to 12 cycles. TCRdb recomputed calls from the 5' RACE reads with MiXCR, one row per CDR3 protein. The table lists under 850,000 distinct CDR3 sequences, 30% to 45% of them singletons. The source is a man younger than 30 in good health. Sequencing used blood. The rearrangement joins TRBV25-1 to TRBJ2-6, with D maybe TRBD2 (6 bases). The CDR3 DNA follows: TGTGCCAGCAGTGAATCCACCGGAGGGCTTAGGGCCAACGTCCTGACTTTC. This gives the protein CASSESTGGLRANVLTF. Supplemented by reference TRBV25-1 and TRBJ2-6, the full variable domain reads EADIYQTPRYLVIGTGKKITLECSQTMGHDKMYWYQQDPGMELHLIHYSYGVNSTEKGDLSSESTVSRIRTEHFPLTLESARPSHTSQYLCASSESTGGLRANVLTFGAGSRLTVL.